What follows are 21 T cell receptor beta chains derived from one specimen sequenced in a study of T cell responses to AZD1222 COVID-19 vaccine. Only in-frame clones appear in the TCRdb table, and some are missing; sequencing was by immunoSEQ multiplex PCR. Counted here are under 200,000 clones, 90% to 95% occurring once; the ten biggest clones make up about 4.2%. The sample consisted of peripheral blood, taken on day 0 of AZD1222 vaccination. Receptors originate from an adult in good health.

This sequence joins TRBV4-1 and TRBJ2-1; D is unclear. Trimming removed 5 bases from V and 3 bases from J, with 20 bases in between. CDR1 is MGHRA, CDR2 YSYEKL, per germline. This CDR3 spans 17 amino acids. This CDR3 reads CASSETSLIDYYNEQFF. CDR3 bases: TGCGCCAGCAGCGAAACCTCCCTAATAGATTACTACAATGAGCAGTTCTTC.

V is TRBV7-9 and J is TRBJ1-1, with D possibly TRBD1 on 5 matching bases. The germline V and J ends were trimmed by 3 bases and 1 base, with 12 bases remaining between them. The CDR3 covers 15 residues. CDR1 and CDR2 (germline): SEHNR, FQNEAQ (reference sequence). Written as DNA, the CDR3 is TGTGCCAGCAGCTTTATTGAGGGGTCGAACACTGAAGCTTTCTTT. This codes for CASSFIEGSNTEAFF.

This clone occurred once. In this CDR3 the conserved last residue, phenylalanine or tryptophan, is missing, so a read error is likely. No DNA is shown, since the ends of the CDR3 on it are uncertain; the CDR3 is the one TCRdb lists. This chain joins TRBV28 and TRBJ1-1; the table's TRBD1 call for D was not verified on the DNA. The germline V gene has CDR1 MDHEN and CDR2 SYDVKM. The CDR3 totals 15 residues, both ends included. Here the CDR3 reads CASSLPTSGTGVFSV.

The chain employs TRBV20-1 and TRBJ1-6; no clear D. Germline V gene sequence: CDR1 DFQATT, CDR2 SNEGSKA (reference sequence). V gave up 3 bases and J gave up 0 bases, with 9 bases separating them. The CDR3 totals 15 residues. This CDR3 reads CSASGKSSYNSPLHF. As DNA, the CDR3 is TGCAGTGCTAGTGGGAAAAGCTCCTATAATTCACCCCTCCACTTT.

The rearrangement uses TRBV29-1 and TRBJ1-1; D is possibly TRBD1 (6 bases). The CDR3 spans 13 residues. CDR1 is SQVTM and CDR2 is ANQGSEA in the germline V gene. V lost 7 bases and J lost 1, with 13 bases in between. Here the CDR3 DNA reads TGCAGCGGCTACAGGGAGGAGAACACTGAAGCTTTCTTT. As protein: CSGYREENTEAFF.

This clone was detected once. This sequence joins TRBV3-1 (or the pseudogene TRBV3-2) and TRBJ2-3, with TRBD2 matching over 13 bases. The V and J ends lost 2 bases and 6 bases, in that order; junction bases with no gene match: 5. The CDR3 is 16 residues long. The V gene's germline CDR1 is LGHDT and CDR2 YNNKEL (reference sequence). In DNA form, the CDR3 reads TGTGCCAGCAGCCAACCGGGACTAGCGGGGTTGGATACGCAGTATTTT. Its protein product is CASSQPGLAGLDTQYF.

The V and J genes are TRBV5-1 and TRBJ1-2; D is perhaps TRBD1 (6 bases). V was clipped by 0 bases and J by 0 bases, with 24 bases between them. The V gene's germline CDR1 is SGHRS and CDR2 YFSETQ. There are 20 residues in the CDR3. The CDR3 reads CASSLGMEGRGTRANYGYTF. In nucleotides, the CDR3 is TGCGCCAGCAGCTTGGGAATGGAGGGCAGGGGAACTAGAGCTAACTATGGCTACACCTTC.

The CDR3 DNA reads as TGTGCCTGGAGTGCGCTTATACAAGAGACCCAGTACTTC. It encodes CAWSALIQETQYF. The rearrangement links TRBV30 to TRBJ2-5; no firm D call. Germline V gene sequence: CDR1 GTSNPN, CDR2 SVGIG (reference sequence). The CDR3 runs to 13 residues. Between the trimmed V and J ends, which lost 1 base and 2 bases, there was a span of 8 bases.

The chain uses TRBV6-6 and TRBJ1-1; D remains unclear. Germline V gene lookup returns CDR1 MNHNY and CDR2 SVGAGI (reference sequence). CDR3 length equals 14 residues. Trimming removed 5 bases from V and 2 bases from J, with 12 bases in between. CDR3 in amino acids: CASSGRAANTEAFF. The CDR3 DNA reads as TGTGCCAGCAGTGGACGGGCGGCAAACACTGAAGCTTTCTTT.

The genes are TRBV27 and TRBJ2-7, with 8 bases aligning to TRBD1. Germline lookup yields CDR1 MNHEY and CDR2 SMNVEV (reference sequence). The CDR3 spans 15 residues. The junction had 16 bases not matched to a gene; V was cut back by 8 bases and J by 7 bases. The CDR3 sequence is CASLPVPDRAGEQYF. The CDR3, as DNA: TGTGCCAGCCTACCCGTCCCGGACAGGGCGGGTGAGCAGTACTTC.

This chain connects TRBV6-5 to TRBJ1-2, with 8 bases aligning to TRBD1. The CDR3 is 14 residues long. Trimming cost V 5 bases and J 4 bases; bases outside gene matches: 6. From germline, CDR1 is MNHEY and CDR2 SVGAGI. In DNA, the CDR3 is TGTGCCAGCAGTCACGGACAGGGACTCTATGGCTACACCTTC. Protein sequence: CASSHGQGLYGYTF.

The chain has TRBV6-1 and TRBJ1-6, with D unresolved. The V end lost 1 base, the J end lost 7 bases, and 14 bases lay between the germline ends. The V gene's germline CDR1 is MNHNS and CDR2 SASEGT. This CDR3 has 16 amino acids. The CDR3 DNA is TGTGCCAGCAGTGAAGAAAGGCAGAAACAGAATTCACCCCTCCACTTT. Its translation: CASSEERQKQNSPLHF.

The V gene is TRBV2, the J gene TRBJ2-2, with D maybe TRBD1 (5 bases). Germline CDR1 SNHLY, CDR2 FYNNEI. Trimming took off 2 bases at V and 0 bases at J, with 10 bases between the two ends. The CDR3 runs to 16 residues. The CDR3 coding sequence is TGTGCCAGCAGTGAACAGGGCAATTCGAACACCGGGGAGCTGTTTTTT. The encoded protein is CASSEQGNSNTGELFF.

This rearrangement joins TRBV3-1 (or the pseudogene TRBV3-2) to TRBJ1-3; TRBD1 might be the D (5 bases). CDR3 length: 15 residues. Deletions cut 7 bases from V and 1 base from J, with 14 bases between. Germline loops: CDR1 LGHDT, CDR2 YNNKEL (reference sequence). The CDR3 loop is CASKQDKTSGNTIYF. The CDR3 coding sequence is TGTGCCAGCAAACAGGATAAAACTTCTGGAAACACCATATATTTT.

The genes are TRBV7-9 and TRBJ2-1; D not resolved. Trimming cost V 3 bases and J 6 bases, with 12 bases left between them. Per germline, CDR1 SEHNR and CDR2 FQNEAQ (reference sequence). There are 14 residues in the CDR3. CDR3 sequence: CASSFESSGNEQFF. The CDR3 DNA is TGTGCCAGCAGCTTTGAGAGTTCAGGCAATGAGCAGTTCTTC.

V gene TRBV15 combines with J gene TRBJ2-2; D perhaps matches TRBD1 (5 bases). There are 15 residues in the CDR3. The germline V and J ends were trimmed by 0 bases and 6 bases, with 11 bases remaining between them. Germline values: CDR1 LNHNV, CDR2 YYDKDF (reference sequence). The chain's CDR3 is CATSRDQGLAGELFF. CDR3 bases: TGTGCCACCAGCAGAGATCAGGGTTTGGCCGGGGAGCTGTTTTTT. Full variable domain (missing parts from reference TRBV15 and TRBJ2-2): DAMVIQNPRYQVTQFGKPVTLSCSQTLNHNVMYWYQQKSSQAPKLLFHYYDKDFNNEADTPDNFQSRRPNTSFCFLDIRSPGLGDTAMYLCATSRDQGLAGELFFGEGSRLTVL.

V usage is TRBV18 and J usage is TRBJ2-1; D is possibly TRBD2 (6 bases). This CDR3 has 15 amino acids. V lost 3 bases and J lost 2, with 11 bases in between. CDR1 KGHSH and CDR2 LQKENI come from the germline V gene. This CDR3 reads CASSPVAGPYNEQFF. The CDR3 nucleotides are TGTGCCAGCTCACCGGTCGCGGGACCCTACAATGAGCAGTTCTTC.

This clone was observed once. The chain employs TRBV7-6 and TRBJ2-7; D unclear. Trimming took 1 base from V and 1 from J, leaving 14 bases between them. Germline lookup yields CDR1 SGHVS and CDR2 FNYEAQ. CDR3 length: 16 amino acids. CDR3 loop: CASSLDGSLPSYEQYF. CDR3 DNA sequence: TGTGCCAGCAGCTTAGACGGTAGTTTGCCTTCCTACGAGCAGTACTTC.

CDR3 sequence reads: CASSPDSDYGYTF. CDR3 nucleotide sequence: TGTGCCAGCTCACCAGACAGCGACTATGGCTACACCTTC. This rearrangement joins TRBV18 to TRBJ1-2; maybe TRBD1 (5 bases). V lost 2 bases and J 3 bases, leaving 7 bases between the germline ends. The CDR3 totals 13 residues. Germline lookup yields CDR1 KGHSH and CDR2 LQKENI.

The CDR3 DNA reads as TGTGCCAGCAGTTTTCTAGAGAACACCGGGGAGCTGTTTTTT. Its translation: CASSFLENTGELFF. J is TRBJ2-2 and V is TRBV27; D is undetermined. The CDR3 is 14 residues long. V was pared by 3 bases and J by 1 base, with 6 bases between. Germline values: CDR1 MNHEY, CDR2 SMNVEV (reference sequence).

This clone was counted once. The V and J genes are TRBV6-5 and TRBJ2-7; 9 positions agree with TRBD1. The V gene's germline CDR1 is MNHEY and CDR2 SVGAGI. V gave up 5 bases and J gave up 2 bases; unmatched junction bases: 4. CDR3 length equals 14 residues. The DNA of the CDR3 is TGTGCCAGCAGTAACGACAGGGGGGCCTACGAGCAGTACTTC. Translation: CASSNDRGAYEQYF.